The 20 T cell receptor beta chains presented below share a single source sample, sequenced in a study of cytomegalovirus exposure and HLA in healthy donors. Primers included in the PCR were 60 Vbeta and 13 Jbeta primers. This table comes from immunoSEQ multiplex PCR, and its TCRdb copy is limited to in-frame clones, with some not included. The sample has 80,000 to 100,000 clones; approximately 71% are singletons. The sequenced sample consisted of PBMCs. The receptor source for this set is a woman between 18 and 29 years old in good health and CMV-seropositive.

This chain links TRBV9 with TRBJ2-2, with 8 bases that match TRBD2. Trimming at V came to 0 bases and at J to 3 bases, leaving 7 bases not matched to a gene. Germline V gives CDR1 SGDLS, CDR2 YYNGEE. CDR3 length: 17 residues. CDR3 sequence: CASSVEWLAGYTGELFF. In DNA form, the CDR3 reads TGTGCCAGCAGCGTAGAATGGCTAGCGGGTTACACCGGGGAGCTGTTTTTT.

This clone was recorded only once. This chain joins TRBV6-1 and TRBJ2-2; TRBD1 aligns across 7 bases. V was pared by 1 base and J by 6 bases, with 5 bases of the junction left unmatched. This CDR3 spans 15 amino acids. Germline V gene sequence: CDR1 MNHNS, CDR2 SASEGT. This chain's CDR3 is CASSEGQGAAGELFF. CDR3 DNA sequence: TGTGCCAGCAGTGAAGGACAGGGTGCGGCCGGGGAGCTGTTTTTT.

J is TRBJ2-2 and V is TRBV9; D is perhaps TRBD1 (5 bases). Trimming removed 5 bases from V and 0 bases from J, with 11 bases in between. The germline CDR1 and CDR2 sequences are SGDLS and YYNGEE. The CDR3 spans 15 residues. CDR3 protein: CASSPTGANTGELFF. The CDR3, as DNA: TGTGCCAGCAGTCCAACAGGTGCGAACACCGGGGAGCTGTTTTTT. The entire variable domain, with the rest obtained from reference TRBV9 and TRBJ2-2, is as follows: DSGVTQTPKHLITATGQRVTLRCSPRSGDLSVYWYQQSLDQGLQFLIQYYNGEERAKGNILERFSAQQFPDLHSELNLSSLELGDSALYFCASSPTGANTGELFFGEGSRLTVL.

In its sample, this clone was seen a few times. The V gene is TRBV28, the J gene TRBJ1-5, with D possibly TRBD1 on 5 matching bases. V shed 4 bases and J shed 7 bases, with 11 bases lying between them. CDR1 is MDHEN, CDR2 SYDVKM, per germline. The CDR3 length is 13 residues. The CDR3, as DNA: TGTGCCAGCAGTTCGGGGGGACGACAGCCCCAGCATTTT. It is translated as CASSSGGRQPQHF. The full variable domain, completed using reference TRBV28 and TRBJ1-5, is DVKVTQSSRYLVKRTGEKVFLECVQDMDHENMFWYRQDPGLGLRLIYFSYDVKMKEKGDIPEGYSVSREKKERFSLILESASTNQTSMYLCASSSGGRQPQHFGDGTRLSIL.

A few counts support this clone. The chain carries TRBV4-2 and TRBJ2-7; 10 positions match TRBD1. V gave up 4 bases and J gave up 6 bases; unmatched junction bases: 12. The CDR3 has 16 residues. CDR1 and CDR2 from the germline V gene are LGHNA and YNFKEQ. CDR3 loop: CASSPTGGEFRGEQYF. The CDR3 DNA sequence: TGTGCCAGCAGCCCGACAGGGGGCGAGTTCCGGGGCGAGCAGTACTTC.

This clone occurred once. The rearrangement uses TRBV10-2 and TRBJ2-3, with D maybe TRBD2 (5 bases). Per germline, CDR1 WSHSY and CDR2 SAAADI. The ends were cut back, 6 bases at V and 4 bases at J, with 11 bases in the middle. The CDR3 runs to 13 residues. The CDR3 nucleotides are TGCGCCAGCAGCCCTAGCAGCTCAGATACGCAGTATTTT. Translating gives CASSPSSSDTQYF.

The table lists this clone with a count of one. This CDR3 is CASSLAGGYNEQFF. Written as DNA, the CDR3 is TGTGCCAGCAGCTTAGCGGGGGGCTACAATGAGCAGTTCTTC. V and J are TRBV7-9 and TRBJ2-1; TRBD2 might be the D (6 bases). The germline V gene encodes CDR1 SEHNR and CDR2 FQNEAQ (reference sequence). V was pared by 0 bases and J by 3 bases, with 6 bases between. The CDR3 spans 14 residues. Based on the CDR3 plus reference TRBV7-9 and TRBJ2-1, the full variable domain is DTGVSQNPRHKITKRGQNVTFRCDPISEHNRLYWYRQTLGQGPEFLTYFQNEAQLEKSRLLSDRFSAERPKGSFSTLEIQRTEQGDSAMYLCASSLAGGYNEQFFGPGTRLTVL.

V is TRBV28 and J is TRBJ1-5; weak D call: TRBD1 (6 bases). The germline CDR1 and CDR2 sequences are MDHEN and SYDVKM. V lost 3 bases and J 2 bases, leaving 20 bases between the germline ends. CDR3 length equals 18 residues. The CDR3 region has the DNA TGTGCCAGCAGTTTCCCTCATCCGTCAGGGGAAGGCAATCAGCCCCAGCATTTT. This translates into CASSFPHPSGEGNQPQHF.

This clone has a handful of counts. The rearrangement joins TRBV11-2 to TRBJ2-7; 12 bases agree with TRBD2. This CDR3 spans 16 amino acids. Germline-derived CDR1 and CDR2 are SGHAT and FQNNGV. V shed 0 bases and J 0 bases; nucleotides not matched to a gene: 0. CDR3 DNA sequence: TGTGCCAGCAGCTTAGAACTAGCGGGAGGCTCCTACGAGCAGTACTTC. It translates to CASSLELAGGSYEQYF. Full variable domain (outside the CDR3, taken from reference TRBV11-2 and TRBJ2-7): EAGVAQSPRYKIIEKRQSVAFWCNPISGHATLYWYQQILGQGPKLLIQFQNNGVVDDSQLPKDRFSAERLKGVDSTLKIQPAKLEDSAVYLCASSLELAGGSYEQYFGPGTRLTVT.

The V gene is TRBV5-1, the J gene TRBJ1-1; the D is unclear. Between the trimmed V and J ends, which lost 0 bases and 1 base, there was a span of 10 bases. CDR3 length: 15 amino acids. CDR1 SGHRS and CDR2 YFSETQ come from the germline V gene. CDR3 DNA: TGCGCCAGCAGCTTGGCACGGGGAGGGAACACTGAAGCTTTCTTT. Amino acids: CASSLARGGNTEAFF.

This clone was recorded only once. This chain joins TRBV18 and TRBJ1-2, with a weak D call TRBD1 (6 bases). V was trimmed by 2 bases and J by 3 bases, leaving 13 bases between them. Germline loops: CDR1 KGHSH, CDR2 LQKENI. There are 15 residues in the CDR3. The CDR3 nucleotides are TGTGCCAGCTCACCAACGGAGCAGGGGTACTATGGCTACACCTTC. Its protein product is CASSPTEQGYYGYTF.

The rearrangement joins TRBV9 to TRBJ1-1; TRBD1 aligns across 8 bases. Germline lookup yields CDR1 SGDLS and CDR2 YYNGEE. The CDR3 is 14 amino acids. V lost 3 bases and J lost 4; bases outside the gene matches: 5. CDR3 loop: CASSAHDRGTEAFF. The CDR3 DNA reads TGTGCCAGCAGCGCCCACGACAGGGGCACTGAAGCTTTCTTT.

Here the CDR3 reads CASSEDPGENYGYTF. CDR3 in DNA: TGTGCCAGCAGTGAAGATCCGGGGGAGAACTATGGCTACACCTTC. The V gene is TRBV6-1, the J gene TRBJ1-2; D possibly corresponds to TRBD1 (5 bases). In germline, CDR1 is MNHNS, CDR2 SASEGT. The CDR3 spans 15 residues. V lost 1 base, J lost 2 bases, and 11 bases lay in between.

This clone appeared once. The chain uses TRBV5-1 and TRBJ1-2; 8 positions agree with TRBD1. The CDR3 consists of 14 residues. Germline values: CDR1 SGHRS, CDR2 YFSETQ. The V gene end was trimmed by 4 bases and the J gene end by 6 bases; junction bases not matched to a gene: 8. CDR3 nucleotide sequence: TGCGCCAGCAGCCCCGGAGGGGGACAGGATGGCTACACCTTC. Residues: CASSPGGGQDGYTF.

J is TRBJ2-1 and V is TRBV7-9; tentatively, D is TRBD2 (6 bases). In germline, CDR1 is SEHNR, CDR2 FQNEAQ (reference sequence). Trimming removed 6 bases from V and 6 bases from J, with 12 bases in between. There are 13 residues in the CDR3. DNA of the CDR3: TGTGCCAGCAGAGCCGGGGGAGGCAATGAGCAGTTCTTC. Translation gives CASRAGGGNEQFF.

The rearrangement uses TRBV19 and TRBJ1-3; no clear D gene. Germline V lookup: CDR1 LNHDA, CDR2 SQIVND (reference sequence). The CDR3 loop spans 14 amino acids. Trimming took 1 base from V and 8 from J, leaving 12 bases between them. As DNA, the CDR3 is TGTGCCAGTAGTATAGGAGCCCACGGGGACACCATATATTTT. Its protein product is CASSIGAHGDTIYF.

The V and J genes are TRBV13 and TRBJ1-6; D call uncertain. The germline V and J ends were trimmed by 5 bases and 5 bases, with 16 bases remaining between them. The CDR3 sequence is 16 residues long. The germline gives CDR1 PRHDT, CDR2 FYEKMQ (reference sequence). The CDR3 DNA reads as TGTGCCAGCAGCCCCCGGGGAGCGAGTAATAATTCACCCCTCCACTTT. Translation: CASSPRGASNNSPLHF.

V gene TRBV15 combines with J gene TRBJ1-2; tentatively, D is TRBD1 (5 bases). The CDR3 consists of 14 residues. Trimming took off 1 base at V and 5 bases at J, with 11 bases between the two ends. From germline, CDR1 is LNHNV and CDR2 YYDKDF (reference sequence). The CDR3 DNA follows: TGTGCCACCAGCAGAGGGAAAGGGGATTATGGCTACACCTTC. Its protein product is CATSRGKGDYGYTF. Based on the CDR3 plus reference TRBV15 and TRBJ1-2, the full variable domain is DAMVIQNPRYQVTQFGKPVTLSCSQTLNHNVMYWYQQKSSQAPKLLFHYYDKDFNNEADTPDNFQSRRPNTSFCFLDIRSPGLGDTAMYLCATSRGKGDYGYTFGSGTRLTVV.

J is TRBJ1-5 and V is TRBV2, with D hard to call. V was cut by 7 bases and J by 0 bases, with 10 bases left in between. The CDR3 consists of 14 residues. Germline V gene data show CDR1 as SNHLY and CDR2 as FYNNEI. CDR3 protein: CASNAVNSNQPQHF. The CDR3 DNA reads as TGTGCCAGCAATGCGGTGAATAGCAATCAGCCCCAGCATTTT. The full variable domain, rest sourced from reference TRBV2 and TRBJ1-5, is EPEVTQTPSHQVTQMGQEVILRCVPISNHLYFYWYRQILGQKVEFLVSFYNNEISEKSEIFDDQFSVERPDGSNFTLKIRSTKLEDSAMYFCASNAVNSNQPQHFGDGTRLSIL.

In nucleotides, the CDR3 is TGCGCCAGCAGCTTGGCCGGGAAGGGGGACACTGAAGCTTTCTTT. Amino acids: CASSLAGKGDTEAFF. This rearrangement joins TRBV5-1 to TRBJ1-1, with D possibly TRBD1 on 6 matching bases. V was trimmed by 0 bases and J by 3 bases, leaving 12 bases between them. Germline assignment: CDR1 SGHRS and CDR2 YFSETQ. There are 15 residues in the CDR3.